The 3 T cell receptor beta chains given below trace back to one sample, sequenced in a study of cytomegalovirus exposure and HLA in healthy donors. It was with 60 Vbeta and 13 Jbeta primers that the PCR ran. The method was immunoSEQ multiplex PCR; TCRdb's version includes in-frame clones alone and lacks a portion of them. The sample records about 150,000 clones, 84% being singletons. The specimen sequenced was PBMCs. These receptors were taken from a girl aged 5-17 years in good health and CMV-seropositive.

The chain links TRBV7-6 to TRBJ2-5; 10 bases agree with TRBD2. The V and J ends lost 1 base and 2 bases, in that order; junction bases with no gene match: 4. This CDR3 comprises 16 residues. Germline V gene lookup returns CDR1 SGHVS and CDR2 FNYEAQ. The CDR3 DNA sequence: TGTGCCAGCAGCTTAGGATTAGCGGGGGGACAAGAGACCCAGTACTTC. This translates into CASSLGLAGGQETQYF.

This sequence joins TRBV30 and TRBJ1-4, with unresolved D. The CDR3 is 13 residues long. Trimming left V 5 bases short and J 0 bases short, with 7 bases between. Germline assignment: CDR1 GTSNPN and CDR2 SVGIG (reference sequence). The CDR3 sequence: CAWRFATNEKLFF. As DNA, the CDR3 is TGTGCCTGGCGGTTTGCAACTAATGAAAAACTGTTTTTT.

This clone was detected once. The J gene is TRBJ2-3, the V gene TRBV9, with 15 bases identical to TRBD2. The germline gives CDR1 SGDLS, CDR2 YYNGEE. The trim removed 0 bases at V and 3 bases at J, leaving 14 bases unmatched. The CDR3 is 21 amino acids. The CDR3 loop is CASSVGRGRTSGGAGTDTQYF. The CDR3 DNA sequence: TGTGCCAGCAGCGTAGGCAGAGGTAGGACTAGCGGGGGGGCCGGGACAGATACGCAGTATTTT.